The clone carrying this TCR beta chain was seen many times. Its antigen is not identified. CDR1 is LGHDT and CDR2 is YNNKEL in the germline V gene (reference sequence). The CDR3 has 16 residues. The ends lost 4 bases at V and 5 bases at J; junction bases unmatched: 12. The sample is drawn from a study of identical twins. General study points: Cross-sectional statistical analysis was relied on for the conclusions, without the same donors being followed. For zero-insertion analyses, partial confounding could come from invariant MAIT and iNKT cells. With monozygotic twins, out-of-frame TCR alpha sharing exceeded what models estimated.

cDNA carried unique molecular identifiers, and a universal primer site was added by template switching. One entry per CDR3 protein, called by TCRdb with MiXCR from the 5' RACE reads. The table lists more than 650,000 distinct CDR3 sequences, around 6.1% of them singletons. The chain combines TRBV3-1 with TRBJ2-5; TRBD1 matches at 8 bases. Sequences were obtained from naive T cells sorted from blood. This clonotype was sampled from a man younger than 30 in good health. This CDR3 reads CASSLRTGLDSETQYF. The CDR3 nucleotides read TGTGCCAGCAGCCTCCGGACAGGGCTGGATTCGGAGACCCAGTACTTC.